This TCR beta chain was found in a study of shared clonotypes between healthy human individuals. Assay runs were performed at deep level. When replicate PCRs were run on sorted subsets, they used 200 to 250 ng DNA, about 30,000 T cell genomes. Here immunoSEQ multiplex PCR was the method, and the copy in TCRdb shows in-frame clones only, minus some. Of fewer than 1 million clones listed, approximately 97% are singletons. CDR1 SGHDN and CDR2 FVKESK come from the germline V gene. Trimming pared 2 bases from V and 0 bases from J, leaving 8 bases between. The CDR3 is 15 amino acids. Positively selected for CCR7, the CD45RO-negative cells used as naive CD8 cells excluded terminally differentiated effector memory CD45RA+ cells.

This clonotype was sampled from a man younger than 45 in good health. The rearrangement joins TRBV14 to TRBJ2-1; D remains unclear. Sequencing used naive CD8+ T cells sorted from blood. The CDR3 reads CASSQTVSSYNEQFF. CDR3 in DNA: TGTGCCAGCAGCCAAACCGTCAGCTCCTACAATGAGCAGTTCTTC.